The following is a T cell receptor beta chain sequence with its context. The data stem from a study of control samples from healthy donors and cancer patients. Sequencing was performed with immunoSEQ multiplex PCR; in TCRdb, only in-frame clones are kept and a portion is missing. The repertoire holds more than 85,000 clones, with over 75% as singletons. This CDR3 spans 14 amino acids. CDR1 and CDR2 (germline): SGHNT, YENEEA. The ends lost 5 bases at V and 5 bases at J; junction bases unmatched: 6. Material for sequencing was blood. The TCR sequence derives from a human donor in good health. The donor label of this sample is uncertain. The chain links TRBV11-3 to TRBJ1-1; the match to TRBD1 covers 9 bases. The CDR3 DNA reads TGTGCCAGCAGCGCGACAGGGGGTAGAACTGAAGCTTTCTTT. Protein sequence: CASSATGGRTEAFF.